This T cell receptor beta chain originates from a study of monozygotic twins with inflammatory bowel disease. TCRdb re-called the 5' RACE reads and catalogs CDR3 proteins one per entry, DNA excluded. In total, the table holds a few hundred thousand distinct CDR3 sequences. Collection yielded around 2.7 ml of blood per donor. Findings and limits, study-wide: The results supported no single strong signal or clonotype associated with IBD. Between concordant and discordant twins, repertoire similarity failed to differ, a result that limited power may explain. On the inverse Simpson index, IBD patients scored lower for TCRbeta diversity than healthy co-twins.

Concerning this clonotype itself: Its target is not known.

Material: blood. The origin of this receptor is a human donor with ulcerative colitis or Crohn's disease, or a healthy co-twin of an affected twin (not recorded which).

This CDR3 reads CASSGPSRETQYF. This rearrangement joins TRBV5-1 to TRBJ2-5. This CDR3 contains 13 residues. Germline V gene lookup returns CDR1 SGHRS and CDR2 YFSETQ.